The 22 T cell receptor beta chains presented below share a single source sample, sequenced in a study of blood T cell repertoires in COVID-19 (dated by TCRdb to 2018 to 2021). Libraries were prepared through the immunoSEQ multiplex PCR assay. Here the immuneACCESS table is served through TCRdb, limited to in-frame sequences with V and J called. Missing clones are a known gap in these copies; in checked studies unresolved V genes cover under half, and the rest lacks a known reason. The sample table holds about 35,000 clones, of which about 87% were seen once. The ten top clones hold roughly a tenth of the sample. The specimen was peripheral blood. These receptors came from a man aged 80 or over with active COVID-19.

V is TRBV28 and J is TRBJ1-2; 7 bases are a match to TRBD1. Trimming at V came to 6 bases and at J to 11 bases, leaving 9 bases not matched to a gene. The CDR3 length is 12 residues. Germline CDR1 reads MDHEN; CDR2 reads SYDVKM. The CDR3 region is CASRLRTGQYTF. The CDR3 coding sequence is TGTGCCAGCAGACTCAGGACAGGTCAATACACCTTC.

The rearrangement joins TRBV5-1 to TRBJ2-7; 8 bases are shared with TRBD2. The V gene end was trimmed by 4 bases and the J gene end by 3 bases; junction bases not matched to a gene: 12. The length of the CDR3 is 16 residues. Germline lookup yields CDR1 SGHRS and CDR2 YFSETQ. This CDR3 reads CASSQSSIAGIYEQYF. DNA of the CDR3: TGCGCCAGCAGCCAATCCTCCATAGCGGGGATCTACGAGCAGTACTTC.

V and J are TRBV9 and TRBJ2-7; D unresolved. This CDR3 is built from 15 residues. Germline-derived CDR1 and CDR2 are SGDLS and YYNGEE. Trimming cost V 0 bases and J 0 bases, with 10 bases left between them. The CDR3 DNA reads as TGTGCCAGCAGCGTAGCCCTAGGCTCCTCCTACGAGCAGTACTTC. The encoded protein is CASSVALGSSYEQYF.

This clone was found once. V gene TRBV7-2 combines with J gene TRBJ2-7, with 8 bases fitting TRBD1. The germline V gene encodes CDR1 SGHTA and CDR2 FQGNSA. J gave up 4 bases and V 1 base, and 6 bases lay outside the gene matches. The CDR3 spans 15 residues. The CDR3, as DNA: TGTGCCAGCAGCTTAGTTGTTGGACAGGGTTACGAGCAGTACTTC. This gives the protein CASSLVVGQGYEQYF.

CDR3 bases: TGTGCCAGCAGCTTAGGGCACCTTAATGAAAAACTGTTTTTT. Amino acids: CASSLGHLNEKLFF. This chain joins TRBV7-2 and TRBJ1-4, with D unresolved. Germline CDR1 SGHTA, CDR2 FQGNSA. Trimming cost V 1 base and J 4 bases, with 7 bases left between them. The CDR3 totals 14 residues.

The chain uses TRBV5-1 and TRBJ2-7; tentative D call: TRBD1 (5 bases). The V end was cut by 4 bases, the J end by 4 bases, with 15 bases between. Germline V CDR1 and CDR2: SGHRS, YFSETQ. The CDR3 extends over 14 amino acids. The chain's CDR3 is CASSGQGMGYEQYF. DNA for the CDR3: TGCGCCAGCAGCGGGCAGGGTATGGGGTACGAGCAGTACTTC.

The chain links TRBV5-1 to TRBJ2-1; D not resolved. Germline CDR1 SGHRS, CDR2 YFSETQ. The CDR3 covers 14 residues. The V gene lost 0 bases and the J gene lost 4 bases, with 8 bases spanning the gap. The chain's CDR3 is CASSLESLYNEQFF. DNA for the CDR3: TGCGCCAGCAGCTTGGAATCGTTATACAATGAGCAGTTCTTC. Drawing the rest from reference TRBV5-1 and TRBJ2-1, the complete variable domain is KAGVTQTPRYLIKTRGQQVTLSCSPISGHRSVSWYQQTPGQGLQFLFEYFSETQRNKGNFPGRFSGRQFSNSRSEMNVSTLELGDSALYLCASSLESLYNEQFFGPGTRLTVL.

This clone was found once. The V gene is TRBV11-2, the J gene TRBJ2-7; 9 positions match TRBD1. CDR1 is SGHAT and CDR2 is FQNNGV in the germline V gene. The CDR3 runs 12 residues. Unmatched junction bases numbered 1, after V lost 4 bases and J lost 6 bases. CDR3: CASSSTGGEQYF. The CDR3 nucleotides are TGTGCCAGCAGCTCGACAGGGGGCGAGCAGTACTTC.

The chain links TRBV7-2 to TRBJ1-1; 7 nucleotides align to TRBD1. CDR3 length equals 16 residues. Looked up from germline, CDR1 is SGHTA and CDR2 is FQGNSA. V trimming: 5 bases; J trimming: 1 base; junction bases outside the gene matches: 10. The CDR3 loop reads CASSRIWRQGNTEAFF. The CDR3 nucleotides read TGTGCCAGCAGCCGTATCTGGAGACAGGGGAACACTGAAGCTTTCTTT.

J is TRBJ2-1 and V is TRBV9; the match to TRBD2 covers 8 bases. Per germline, CDR1 SGDLS and CDR2 YYNGEE. The CDR3 is 15 residues long. The J segment lost 8 bases and the V segment lost 0 bases, leaving 7 bases of the junction unmatched. CDR3 coding DNA: TGTGCCAGCAGCGTAGCGGGAGGGCCTATTGATGAGCAGTTCTTC. Translated: CASSVAGGPIDEQFF.

This chain joins TRBV30 and TRBJ2-7; the D gene is possibly TRBD2 (5 bases). This CDR3 has 15 amino acids. Germline V gene sequence: CDR1 GTSNPN, CDR2 SVGIG (reference sequence). Trimming took 2 bases from V and 0 from J, leaving 14 bases between them. CDR3 loop: CAWSPLDFRSYEQYF. In DNA, the CDR3 is TGTGCCTGGAGTCCCCTGGACTTTCGCTCCTACGAGCAGTACTTC.

This chain's CDR3 is CASSQDLGLANNEQFF. For the CDR3, the DNA is TGCGCCAGCAGCCAGGACTTGGGACTAGCCAACAATGAGCAGTTCTTC. The V and J genes are TRBV4-3 and TRBJ2-1, with 9 bases lining up with TRBD2. Per germline, CDR1 LGHNA and CDR2 YSLEER. The CDR3 is 16 amino acids. J was trimmed by 5 bases and V by 3 bases; bases with no gene match: 8.

The J gene is TRBJ2-2, the V gene TRBV6-5, with TRBD2 matching over 12 bases. This CDR3 spans 15 amino acids. The V gene end was trimmed by 6 bases and the J gene end by 6 bases; junction bases not matched to a gene: 5. CDR1 and CDR2 from the germline V gene are MNHEY and SVGAGI. CDR3 in amino acids: CASRASGRAPGELFF. CDR3 in DNA: TGTGCCAGCAGAGCTAGCGGGAGGGCCCCCGGGGAGCTGTTTTTT.

The rearrangement links TRBV2 to TRBJ2-1; no clear D. Germline CDR1 and CDR2: SNHLY and FYNNEI. There are 14 residues in the CDR3. V lost 4 bases to trimming and J lost 4 bases, with 11 bases between them. CDR3 amino acids: CASSVRVPYNEQFF. CDR3 nucleotide sequence: TGTGCCAGCAGTGTCCGGGTCCCGTACAATGAGCAGTTCTTC. Using reference TRBV2 and TRBJ2-1 for the parts outside the CDR3, the full variable domain is EPEVTQTPSHQVTQMGQEVILRCVPISNHLYFYWYRQILGQKVEFLVSFYNNEISEKSEIFDDQFSVERPDGSNFTLKIRSTKLEDSAMYFCASSVRVPYNEQFFGPGTRLTVL.

The CDR3 loop reads CASSVKDRVEIYEQYF. The DNA of the CDR3 is TGTGCCAGCAGCGTAAAGGACAGGGTTGAAATTTATGAGCAGTACTTC. V usage is TRBV9 and J usage is TRBJ2-7; 8 nucleotides agree with TRBD1. Per the germline V gene, CDR1 is SGDLS and CDR2 is YYNGEE. There are 16 residues in the CDR3. V was pared by 1 base and J by 7 bases, with 13 bases of the junction left unmatched.

V gene TRBV28 combines with J gene TRBJ2-1, with D tentatively TRBD2 (5 bases). Trimming cost V 3 bases and J 8 bases, with 20 bases left between them. Germline V gene lookup returns CDR1 MDHEN and CDR2 SYDVKM. CDR3 length: 16 residues. For the CDR3, the DNA is TGTGCCAGCAGTTTTAGAACGGACTTCAATGTCGATGAGCAGTTCTTC. It yields the protein CASSFRTDFNVDEQFF.

The CDR3 loop is CASSPWTVHSYEQYF. CDR3 sequence (DNA): TGTGCCAGCAGCCCTTGGACAGTTCACTCCTACGAGCAGTACTTC. The rearrangement links TRBV7-2 to TRBJ2-7; D perhaps matches TRBD1 (6 bases). V lost 5 bases, J lost 0 bases, and 14 bases lay in between. The germline CDR1 and CDR2 sequences are SGHTA and FQGNSA. This CDR3 is built from 15 residues. Complete variable domain (other parts from reference TRBV7-2 and TRBJ2-7): GAGVSQSPSNKVTEKGKDVELRCDPISGHTALYWYRQSLGQGLEFLIYFQGNSAPDKSGLPSDRFSAERTGGSVSTLTIQRTQQEDSAVYLCASSPWTVHSYEQYFGPGTRLTVT.

The chain combines TRBV19 with TRBJ2-2; a weak D match, TRBD1 (6 bases). V was shortened by 1 base and J by 4 bases, with 10 bases between the two germline ends. CDR3 length equals 15 residues. Germline lookup yields CDR1 LNHDA and CDR2 SQIVND (reference sequence). The CDR3 DNA reads TGTGCCAGTAGTATAGGAGGGGGAACCACCGGGGAGCTGTTTTTT. Residues: CASSIGGGTTGELFF.

The genes are TRBV28 and TRBJ2-7, with D maybe TRBD1 (6 bases). Germline assignment: CDR1 MDHEN and CDR2 SYDVKM. The CDR3 has 13 residues. The V end was cut by 5 bases, the J end by 4 bases, with 12 bases between. The CDR3 bases are TGTGCCAGCAGTCCGGGAACAGGGTACGAGCAGTACTTC. Its translation: CASSPGTGYEQYF.

This clone was detected only a few times. The chain uses TRBV6-6 and TRBJ2-2, with 10 bases identical to TRBD2. Trimming removed 7 bases from V and 7 bases from J; junction bases left unmatched: 9. CDR3 size: 15 residues. Germline V gene data show CDR1 as MNHNY and CDR2 as SVGAGI (reference sequence). CDR3 in amino acids: CASTQASGSHGELFF. CDR3 coding DNA: TGTGCCAGCACCCAGGCTAGCGGGAGTCACGGGGAGCTGTTTTTT.

This clone showed up just a few times. The chain carries TRBV30 and TRBJ1-5; the D gene is possibly TRBD1 (5 bases). This CDR3 spans 13 amino acids. Trimming shortened V by 3 bases and J by 4 bases, and 10 bases separated the two germline ends. Germline loops: CDR1 GTSNPN, CDR2 SVGIG (reference sequence). The CDR3 nucleotides are TGTGCCTGGAGCTCGGGGGGAAATCAGCCCCAGCATTTT. Residues: CAWSSGGNQPQHF.

The chain uses TRBV7-2 and TRBJ2-3; 9 bases agree with TRBD2. Trimming at V came to 5 bases and at J to 5 bases, leaving 17 bases not matched to a gene. The germline gives CDR1 SGHTA, CDR2 FQGNSA. The CDR3 sequence is 18 residues long. Here the CDR3 DNA reads TGTGCCAGCAGCCACGGAGGCGGGAGGGCCTCCACACAAGATACGCAGTATTTT. It encodes CASSHGGGRASTQDTQYF.